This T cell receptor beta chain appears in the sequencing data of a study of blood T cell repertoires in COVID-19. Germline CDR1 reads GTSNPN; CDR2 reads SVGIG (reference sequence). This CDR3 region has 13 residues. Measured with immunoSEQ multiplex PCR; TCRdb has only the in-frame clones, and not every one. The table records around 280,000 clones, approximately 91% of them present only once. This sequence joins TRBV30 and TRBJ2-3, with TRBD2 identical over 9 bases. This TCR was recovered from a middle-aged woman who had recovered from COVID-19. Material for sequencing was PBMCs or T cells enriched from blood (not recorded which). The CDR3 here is CVIAGATTDTQYF. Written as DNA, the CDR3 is TGTGTAATAGCGGGGGCCACCACAGATACGCAGTATTTT.